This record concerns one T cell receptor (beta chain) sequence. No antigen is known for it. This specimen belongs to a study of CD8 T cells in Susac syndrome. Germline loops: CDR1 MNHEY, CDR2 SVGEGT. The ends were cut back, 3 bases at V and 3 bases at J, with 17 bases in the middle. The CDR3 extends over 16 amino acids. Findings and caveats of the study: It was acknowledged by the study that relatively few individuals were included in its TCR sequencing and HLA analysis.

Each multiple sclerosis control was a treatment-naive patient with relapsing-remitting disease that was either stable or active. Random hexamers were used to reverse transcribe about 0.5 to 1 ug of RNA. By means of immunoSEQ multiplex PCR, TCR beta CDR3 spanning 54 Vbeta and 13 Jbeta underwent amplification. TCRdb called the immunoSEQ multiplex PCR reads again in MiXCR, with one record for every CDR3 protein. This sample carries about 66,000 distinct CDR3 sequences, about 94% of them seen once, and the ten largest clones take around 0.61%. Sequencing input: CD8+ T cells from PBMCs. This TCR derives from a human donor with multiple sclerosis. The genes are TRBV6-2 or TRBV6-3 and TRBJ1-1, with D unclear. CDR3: CASSYNRSAADTEAFF. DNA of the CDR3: TGTGCCAGCAGTTATAACCGTTCAGCAGCCGACACTGAAGCTTTCTTT.